This T cell receptor beta chain was captured in a study of shared clonotypes between healthy human individuals. Clones were sequenced by immunoSEQ multiplex PCR, and TCRdb holds only the in-frame ones, with some missing. The sample consists of about 380,000 clones, roughly 96% of them appearing once. The CDR3 spans 13 residues. The germline gives CDR1 SNHLY, CDR2 FYNNEI. This clone was observed once. Donors, healthy HIV-negative adults, lacked recent acute infections or vaccinations. The sequence derives from a man aged 30 to 39 in good health. The J gene is TRBJ1-5, the V gene TRBV2, with TRBD1 identical over 8 bases. Specimen: memory CD8+ T cells sorted from blood. Regarding subset: CD45RO+ cells pooled with CCR7-negative TemRA cells. CDR3 sequence (DNA): TGTGCGACGCATCCGACAGGGGATCAGCCCCAGCATTTT. It translates to CATHPTGDQPQHF.